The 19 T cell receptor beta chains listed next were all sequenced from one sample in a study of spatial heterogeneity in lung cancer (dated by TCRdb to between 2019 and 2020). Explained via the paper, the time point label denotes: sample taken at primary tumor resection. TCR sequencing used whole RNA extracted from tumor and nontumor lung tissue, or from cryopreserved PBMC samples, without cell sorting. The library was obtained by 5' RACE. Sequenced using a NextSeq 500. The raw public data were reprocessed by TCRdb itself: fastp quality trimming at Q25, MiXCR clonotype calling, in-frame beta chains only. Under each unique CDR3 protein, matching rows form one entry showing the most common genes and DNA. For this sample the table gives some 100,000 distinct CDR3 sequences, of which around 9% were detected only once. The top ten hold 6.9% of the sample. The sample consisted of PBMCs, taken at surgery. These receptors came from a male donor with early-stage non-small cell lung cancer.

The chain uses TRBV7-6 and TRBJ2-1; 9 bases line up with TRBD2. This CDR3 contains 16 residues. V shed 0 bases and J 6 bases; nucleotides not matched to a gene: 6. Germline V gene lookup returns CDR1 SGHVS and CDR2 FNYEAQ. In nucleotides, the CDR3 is TGTGCCAGCAGCTTAGCGTCTCTAGCGGGGACCAATGAGCAGTTCTTC. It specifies CASSLASLAGTNEQFF.

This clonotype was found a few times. The CDR3 DNA reads as TGTGCCACCAGCAGAGACGGGGGTACTGGGACCCAGTACTTC. Encoded protein: CATSRDGGTGTQYF. The chain combines TRBV15 with TRBJ2-5, with a possible D match to TRBD2 (6 bases). CDR3 length: 14 residues. CDR1 is LNHNV, CDR2 YYDKDF, per germline (reference sequence). With 0 bases removed from V and 7 bases from J, the gap between germline ends came to 12 bases.

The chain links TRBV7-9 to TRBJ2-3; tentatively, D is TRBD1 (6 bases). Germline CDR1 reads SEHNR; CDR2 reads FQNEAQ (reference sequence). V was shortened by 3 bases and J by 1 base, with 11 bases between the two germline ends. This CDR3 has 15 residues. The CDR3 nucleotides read TGTGCCAGCAGCTTCGACAGGCGCCGCACAGATACGCAGTATTTT. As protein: CASSFDRRRTDTQYF.

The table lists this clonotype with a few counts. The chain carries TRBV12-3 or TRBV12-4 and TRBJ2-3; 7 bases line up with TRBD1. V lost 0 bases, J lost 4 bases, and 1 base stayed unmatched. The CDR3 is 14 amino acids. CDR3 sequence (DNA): TGTGCCAGCAGTTTAGCGACAGGGTCAGATACGCAGTATTTT. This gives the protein CASSLATGSDTQYF.

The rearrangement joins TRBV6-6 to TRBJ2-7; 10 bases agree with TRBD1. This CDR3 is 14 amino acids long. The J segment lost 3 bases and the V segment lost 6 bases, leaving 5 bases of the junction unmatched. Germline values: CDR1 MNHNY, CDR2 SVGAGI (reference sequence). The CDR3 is CASSRDRGFYEQYF. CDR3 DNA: TGTGCCAGCAGCCGGGACAGGGGCTTCTACGAGCAGTACTTC.

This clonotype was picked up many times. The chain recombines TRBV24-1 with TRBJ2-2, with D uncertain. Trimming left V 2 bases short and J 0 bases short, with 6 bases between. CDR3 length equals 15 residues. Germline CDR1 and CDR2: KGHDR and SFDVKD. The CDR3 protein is CATSDSITNTGELFF. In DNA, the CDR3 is TGTGCCACCAGTGATTCAATAACGAACACCGGGGAGCTGTTTTTT.

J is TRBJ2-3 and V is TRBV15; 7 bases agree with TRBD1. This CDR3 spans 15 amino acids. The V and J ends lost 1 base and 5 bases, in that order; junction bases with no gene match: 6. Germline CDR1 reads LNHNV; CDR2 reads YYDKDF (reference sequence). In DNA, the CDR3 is TGTGCCACCAGCAGAGGAGGGACAGCGAGAGATACGCAGTATTTT. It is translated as CATSRGGTARDTQYF.

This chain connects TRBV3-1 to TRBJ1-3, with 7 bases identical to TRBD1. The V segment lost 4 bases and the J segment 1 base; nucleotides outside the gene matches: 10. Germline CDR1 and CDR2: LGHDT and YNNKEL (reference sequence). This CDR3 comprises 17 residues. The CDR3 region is CASSLTPGGTSGNTIYF. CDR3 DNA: TGTGCCAGCAGCCTTACTCCAGGGGGAACATCTGGAAACACCATATATTTT.

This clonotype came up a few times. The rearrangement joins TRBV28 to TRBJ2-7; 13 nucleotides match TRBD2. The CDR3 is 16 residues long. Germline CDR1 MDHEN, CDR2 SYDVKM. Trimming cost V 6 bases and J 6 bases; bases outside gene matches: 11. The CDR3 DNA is TGTGCCAGCAGGACCGGACTAGCGGGAGTAGTGGGCGAGCAGTACTTC. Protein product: CASRTGLAGVVGEQYF. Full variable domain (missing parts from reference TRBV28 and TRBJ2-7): DVKVTQSSRYLVKRTGEKVFLECVQDMDHENMFWYRQDPGLGLRLIYFSYDVKMKEKGDIPEGYSVSREKKERFSLILESASTNQTSMYLCASRTGLAGVVGEQYFGPGTRLTVT.

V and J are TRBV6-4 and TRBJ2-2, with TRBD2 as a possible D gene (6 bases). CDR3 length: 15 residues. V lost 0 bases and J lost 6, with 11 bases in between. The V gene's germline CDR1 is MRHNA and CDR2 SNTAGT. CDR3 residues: CASSDSAGRPGELFF. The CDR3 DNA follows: TGTGCCAGCAGTGACTCGGCAGGGAGGCCCGGGGAGCTGTTTTTT.

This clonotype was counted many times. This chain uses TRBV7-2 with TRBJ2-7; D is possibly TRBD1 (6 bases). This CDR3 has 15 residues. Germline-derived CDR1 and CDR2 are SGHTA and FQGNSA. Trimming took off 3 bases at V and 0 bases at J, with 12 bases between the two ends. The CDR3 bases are TGTGCCAGCAGCTTCGATTGGACAGCCTCCTACGAGCAGTACTTC. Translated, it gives CASSFDWTASYEQYF.

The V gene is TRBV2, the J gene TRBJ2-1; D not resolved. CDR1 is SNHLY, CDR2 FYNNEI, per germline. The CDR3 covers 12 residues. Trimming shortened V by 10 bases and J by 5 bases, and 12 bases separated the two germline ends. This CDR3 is CATRLGNNEQFF. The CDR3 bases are TGTGCCACCAGGTTGGGGAACAATGAGCAGTTCTTC.

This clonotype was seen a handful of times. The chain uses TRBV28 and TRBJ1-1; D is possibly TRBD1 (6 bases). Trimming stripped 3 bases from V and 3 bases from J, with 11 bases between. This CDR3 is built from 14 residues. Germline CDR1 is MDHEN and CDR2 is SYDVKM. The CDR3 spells CASSLGGLYTEAFF. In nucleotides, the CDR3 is TGTGCCAGCAGTTTGGGGGGGCTTTACACTGAAGCTTTCTTT.

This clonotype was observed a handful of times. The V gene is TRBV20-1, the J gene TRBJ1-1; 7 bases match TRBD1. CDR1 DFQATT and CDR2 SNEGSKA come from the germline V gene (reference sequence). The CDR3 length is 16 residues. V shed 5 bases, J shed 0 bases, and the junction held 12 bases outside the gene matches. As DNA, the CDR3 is TGCAGTGCTTTAGACAGGGCAAGAATTATGAACACTGAAGCTTTCTTT. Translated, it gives CSALDRARIMNTEAFF.

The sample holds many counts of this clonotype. The CDR3 nucleotides are TGTGCCAGCAGTTTGCTAACCGGGGAGCTGTTTTTT. This sequence encodes CASSLLTGELFF. The chain links TRBV28 to TRBJ2-2; D not resolved. The V end lost 3 bases, the J end lost 5 bases, and 4 bases lay between the germline ends. CDR1 is MDHEN, CDR2 SYDVKM, per germline. CDR3 length: 12 residues.

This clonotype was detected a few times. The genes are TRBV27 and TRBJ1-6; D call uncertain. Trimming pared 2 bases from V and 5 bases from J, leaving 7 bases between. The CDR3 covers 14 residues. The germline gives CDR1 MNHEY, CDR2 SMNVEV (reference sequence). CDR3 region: CASSLNSNNSPLHF. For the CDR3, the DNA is TGTGCCAGCAGTTTAAATTCGAATAATTCACCCCTCCACTTT.

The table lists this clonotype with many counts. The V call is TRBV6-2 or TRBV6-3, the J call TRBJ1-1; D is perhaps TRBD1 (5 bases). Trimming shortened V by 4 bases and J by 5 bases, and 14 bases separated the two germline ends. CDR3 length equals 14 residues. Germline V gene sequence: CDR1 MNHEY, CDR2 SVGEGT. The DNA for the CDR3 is TGTGCCAGCAGTTCCCCGGCAGGGAGGACTGAAGCTTTCTTT. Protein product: CASSSPAGRTEAFF.

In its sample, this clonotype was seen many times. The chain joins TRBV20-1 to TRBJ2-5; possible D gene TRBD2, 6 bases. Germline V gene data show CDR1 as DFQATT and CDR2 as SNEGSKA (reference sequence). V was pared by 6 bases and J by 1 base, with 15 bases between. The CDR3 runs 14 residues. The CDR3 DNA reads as TGCAGTGCGTCTACCGGGAGCTTCCAAGAGACCCAGTACTTC. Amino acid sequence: CSASTGSFQETQYF.

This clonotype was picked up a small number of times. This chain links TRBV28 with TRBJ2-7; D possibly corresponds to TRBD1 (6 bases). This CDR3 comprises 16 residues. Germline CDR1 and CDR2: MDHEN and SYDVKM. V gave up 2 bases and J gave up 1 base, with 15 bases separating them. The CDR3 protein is CASSLAAGAISYEQYF. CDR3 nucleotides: TGTGCCAGCAGTTTAGCGGCAGGGGCCATATCCTACGAGCAGTACTTC.